The 24 T cell receptor beta chains below all came from one sample that was sequenced in a study of T cell responses to AZD1222 COVID-19 vaccine. The data were produced by immunoSEQ multiplex PCR, yet TCRdb's version contains in-frame clones alone and is incomplete. The table lists about 130,000 clones, about 86% of them singletons. Material: peripheral blood, obtained on day 0 of AZD1222 vaccination. All receptors come from an adult in good health.

The chain is built from TRBV5-1 and TRBJ1-6; 8 nucleotides agree with TRBD1. The J segment lost 7 bases and the V segment lost 0 bases, leaving 9 bases of the junction unmatched. Germline values: CDR1 SGHRS, CDR2 YFSETQ. This CDR3 has 17 residues. CDR3 in amino acids: CASSLEPNRGNNSPLHF. DNA for the CDR3: TGCGCCAGCAGCTTGGAACCTAACAGGGGGAACAATTCACCCCTCCACTTT.

The CDR3: CASSLRTSGNYEQYF. The CDR3 DNA sequence: TGTGCCAGCAGCCTACGGACTAGCGGGAATTACGAGCAGTACTTC. This chain joins TRBV7-2 and TRBJ2-7; 12 bases align to TRBD2. CDR3 length equals 15 residues. Trimming took 5 bases from V and 4 from J; bases not matched to a gene: 6. Germline V lookup: CDR1 SGHTA, CDR2 FQGNSA.

This sequence joins TRBV7-2 and TRBJ2-2; no firm D call. CDR1 and CDR2 from the germline V gene are SGHTA and FQGNSA. The CDR3 extends over 14 amino acids. V lost 1 base and J 15 bases, leaving 18 bases between the germline ends. The CDR3 sequence is CASSLDALIVGVFF. The CDR3 DNA sequence: TGTGCCAGCAGCTTAGATGCTTTGATCGTGGGCGTGTTTTTT.

The V gene is TRBV7-2, the J gene TRBJ2-3; no clear D gene. The ends were cut back, 5 bases at V and 4 bases at J, with 7 bases in the middle. The germline gives CDR1 SGHTA, CDR2 FQGNSA. The CDR3 spans 12 residues. CDR3 in amino acids: CASSPYADTQYF. CDR3 nucleotides: TGTGCCAGCAGCCCCTATGCAGATACGCAGTATTTT.

The J gene is TRBJ1-2, the V gene TRBV7-9; D possibly corresponds to TRBD1 (6 bases). V was trimmed by 5 bases and J by 6 bases, leaving 19 bases between them. Per the germline V gene, CDR1 is SEHNR and CDR2 is FQNEAQ (reference sequence). This CDR3 spans 15 amino acids. CDR3 loop: CASSQTQGVGNGYTF. In nucleotides, the CDR3 is TGTGCCAGCAGCCAGACACAGGGAGTAGGGAATGGCTACACCTTC.

This clone was picked up a small number of times. The chain joins TRBV6-5 to TRBJ2-7; TRBD2 might be the D (6 bases). Germline V gives CDR1 MNHEY, CDR2 SVGAGI. The CDR3 runs 12 residues. Trimming cost V 6 bases and J 3 bases, with 9 bases left between them. DNA for the CDR3: TGTGCCAGCAGGGGGGGAATCTACGAGCAGTACTTC. This translates into CASRGGIYEQYF.

The rearrangement links TRBV7-8 to TRBJ2-7; 8 bases agree with TRBD1. The CDR3 consists of 15 residues. Germline CDR1 is SGHVS and CDR2 is FQNEAQ. V dropped 4 bases and J dropped 4; count of bases not matched to a gene: 9. The CDR3 spells CASSYEGQVGYEQYF. The DNA of the CDR3 is TGTGCCAGCAGCTATGAGGGACAGGTAGGGTACGAGCAGTACTTC.

The genes are TRBV13 and TRBJ1-1; tentatively, D is TRBD1 (5 bases). With 0 bases removed from V and 4 bases from J, the gap between germline ends came to 9 bases. From germline, CDR1 is PRHDT and CDR2 FYEKMQ (reference sequence). The CDR3 extends over 14 amino acids. The CDR3 DNA reads TGTGCCAGCAGCTTAGGCCAGGGTCTCACTGAAGCTTTCTTT. It translates to CASSLGQGLTEAFF.

J is TRBJ2-7 and V is TRBV18; TRBD1 matches at 9 bases. CDR1 is KGHSH, CDR2 LQKENI, per germline. V was clipped by 3 bases and J by 4 bases; unmatched bases: 4. This CDR3 is built from 14 residues. CDR3 protein: CASSPGQGLYEQYF. CDR3 nucleotides: TGTGCCAGCTCACCGGGACAGGGTTTGTACGAGCAGTACTTC. Filled out from reference TRBV18 and TRBJ2-7, the complete variable domain reads NAGVMQNPRHLVRRRGQEARLRCSPMKGHSHVYWYRQLPEEGLKFMVYLQKENIIDESGMPKERFSAEFPKEGPSILRIQQVVRGDSAAYFCASSPGQGLYEQYFGPGTRLTVT.

The J gene is TRBJ1-1, the V gene TRBV5-1; D is uncertain. The germline gives CDR1 SGHRS, CDR2 YFSETQ. The V and J ends lost 3 bases and 0 bases respectively, with 9 bases between them. The CDR3 length is 14 residues. The CDR3 DNA follows: TGCGCCAGCAGCTGGGCCCCTTTGAACACTGAAGCTTTCTTT. This codes for CASSWAPLNTEAFF.

V usage is TRBV7-6 and J usage is TRBJ2-5; D is perhaps TRBD2 (6 bases). This CDR3 spans 13 amino acids. V was cut by 7 bases and J by 5 bases, with 14 bases left in between. Germline V gene lookup returns CDR1 SGHVS and CDR2 FNYEAQ. The CDR3 nucleotides are TGTGCCAGCAATAGCGGCTATACGGAGACCCAGTACTTC. This codes for CASNSGYTETQYF.

This sequence joins TRBV5-1 and TRBJ2-6; D gene unclear. Germline assignment: CDR1 SGHRS and CDR2 YFSETQ. The CDR3 is 17 amino acids. Trimming cost V 0 bases and J 0 bases, with 10 bases left between them. For the CDR3, the DNA is TGCGCCAGCAGCTTGGGGGTAAAACGCTCTGGGGCCAACGTCCTGACTTTC. This encodes CASSLGVKRSGANVLTF.

The chain joins TRBV20-1 to TRBJ1-1, with D perhaps TRBD1 (6 bases). The germline V gene encodes CDR1 DFQATT and CDR2 SNEGSKA (reference sequence). V gave up 3 bases and J gave up 0 bases, with 11 bases separating them. The CDR3 runs 14 residues. CDR3 sequence reads: CSASRTDMNTEAFF. The CDR3 DNA reads TGCAGTGCTAGTAGGACAGACATGAACACTGAAGCTTTCTTT.

The chain joins TRBV28 to TRBJ1-2; possibly TRBD1 for D (6 bases). Germline assignment: CDR1 MDHEN and CDR2 SYDVKM. V lost 7 bases to trimming and J lost 7 bases, with 16 bases between them. The CDR3 extends over 13 amino acids. CDR3 protein: CASNPGGRGGYTF. The CDR3 DNA follows: TGTGCCAGCAACCCCGGGGGCCGTGGTGGCTACACCTTC.

As DNA, the CDR3 is TGTGCCCTTAAGTTCGGGGAGTCCTACGAGCAGTACTTC. Its protein product is CALKFGESYEQYF. V is TRBV6-5 and J is TRBJ2-7; D might be TRBD2 (5 bases). CDR1 and CDR2 from the germline V gene are MNHEY and SVGAGI. V lost 11 bases, J lost 1 base, and 15 bases lay in between. The CDR3 consists of 13 residues.

J is TRBJ2-1 and V is TRBV5-5, with 10 bases identical to TRBD2. J gave up 8 bases and V 4 bases, and 9 bases lay outside the gene matches. Germline CDR1 SGHKS, CDR2 YYEKEE (reference sequence). This CDR3 contains 15 residues. DNA for the CDR3: TGTGCCAGCAGCGGTGGGACTAGCGTTTTCTATGAGCAGTTCTTC. Amino acids: CASSGGTSVFYEQFF.

Only one count was recorded for this clone. The chain joins TRBV5-4 to TRBJ2-5, with D perhaps matching TRBD2 (5 bases). V shed 4 bases and J shed 2 bases, with 18 bases lying between them. The CDR3 loop spans 16 amino acids. CDR1 SGHNT and CDR2 YYREEE come from the germline V gene (reference sequence). The CDR3 here is CASSPRGMRRQETQYF. DNA for the CDR3: TGTGCCAGCAGCCCCCGGGGTATGCGGAGACAAGAGACCCAGTACTTC.

This chain joins TRBV6-5 and TRBJ2-2; no definite D call. Trimming pared 8 bases from V and 1 base from J, leaving 8 bases between. There are 13 residues in the CDR3. The V gene's germline CDR1 is MNHEY and CDR2 SVGAGI. The CDR3 sequence: CASLTMNTGELFF. Written as DNA, the CDR3 is TGTGCCAGCTTAACAATGAACACCGGGGAGCTGTTTTTT.

The chain combines TRBV23-1 with TRBJ2-5; no definite D call. TRBV23-1 is filed as an ORF, its function uncertain. The CDR3 is made up of 14 amino acids. V was cut by 1 base and J by 1 base, with 7 bases left in between. The CDR3 bases are TGCGCCAGCAGTCAATATATCAGCCAAGAGACCCAGTACTTC. Translating gives CASSQYISQETQYF.

This clone was seen once. CDR3: CASSRENRNTEAFF. For the CDR3, the DNA is TGTGCCAGCAGCAGGGAAAACAGGAACACTGAAGCTTTCTTT. The chain combines TRBV21-1 with TRBJ1-1. TRBV21-1 is a listed pseudogene. The CDR3 is 14 residues long.

By share, this clone counts as medium-sized. This rearrangement joins TRBV29-1 to TRBJ2-7, with a weak D call TRBD1 (5 bases). The germline CDR1 and CDR2 sequences are SQVTM and ANQGSEA. CDR3 length: 13 amino acids. V dropped 1 base and J dropped 1 base, with 8 bases sitting between them. CDR3 DNA: TGCAGCGTTGAAGCCGCAGGGTCCTACGAGCAGTACTTC. It yields the protein CSVEAAGSYEQYF.

The gene calls are TRBV7-9 and TRBJ1-1; 7 bases are a match to TRBD1. This CDR3 spans 15 amino acids. The germline V gene encodes CDR1 SEHNR and CDR2 FQNEAQ (reference sequence). V dropped 5 bases and J dropped 0; count of bases not matched to a gene: 6. CDR3 protein: CASSGSTGMNTEAFF. The DNA of the CDR3 is TGTGCCAGCAGCGGGTCGACAGGGATGAACACTGAAGCTTTCTTT.

Points on this clone: One junction end disagrees with the germline gene, perhaps due to a read error. The chain recombines TRBV7-9 with TRBJ1-1; D is unclear. This CDR3 spans 15 amino acids. Germline CDR1 and CDR2: SEHNR and FQNEAQ (reference sequence). The CDR3 sequence: CASTLGAGENTEAFF. In nucleotides, the CDR3 is TGTGCCAGCACCTTAGGCGCCGGAGAAAACACTGAAGCTTTCTTT. The full variable domain, completed using reference TRBV7-9 and TRBJ1-1, is DTGVSQNPRHKITKRGQNVTFRCDPISEHNRLYWYRQTLGQGPEFLTYFQNEAQLEKSRLLSDRFSAERPKGSFSTLEIQRTEQGDSAMYLCASTLGAGENTEAFFGQGTRLTVV.

This rearrangement joins TRBV7-8 to TRBJ1-6; 8 bases line up with TRBD1. J gave up 5 bases and V 5 bases, and 5 bases lay outside the gene matches. The CDR3 extends over 15 amino acids. Germline assignment: CDR1 SGHVS and CDR2 FQNEAQ. CDR3 in DNA: TGTGCCAGCAGCCCCCCGACAGGGGATAATTCACCCCTCCACTTT. Amino acids: CASSPPTGDNSPLHF.